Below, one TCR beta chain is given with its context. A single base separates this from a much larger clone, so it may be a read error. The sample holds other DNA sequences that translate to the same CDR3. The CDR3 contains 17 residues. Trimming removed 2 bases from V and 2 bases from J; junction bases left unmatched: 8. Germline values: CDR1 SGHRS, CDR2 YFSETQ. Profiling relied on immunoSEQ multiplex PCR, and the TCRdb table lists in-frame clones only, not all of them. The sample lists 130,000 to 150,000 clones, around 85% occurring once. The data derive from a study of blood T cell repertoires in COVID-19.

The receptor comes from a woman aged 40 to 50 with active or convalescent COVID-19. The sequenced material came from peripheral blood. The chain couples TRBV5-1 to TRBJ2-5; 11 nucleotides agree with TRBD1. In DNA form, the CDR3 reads TGCGCCAGCAGCTTAGGGGGACAGGGGGGGCGTCAAGAGACCCAGTACTTC. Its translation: CASSLGGQGGRQETQYF.